In this sample, the clone carrying this T cell receptor (beta chain) turned up a few times. The antigen remains undetermined. This sample was included in a study of identical twins. General study results and limits: Monozygotic twin pairs showed more out-of-frame TCR alpha sharing than models estimated. Carriage of fewer insertions was seen in abundant cord blood beta clonotypes, whereas memory repertoires showed none.

CDR1 is DFQATT and CDR2 is SNEGSKA in the germline V gene (reference sequence). V lost 7 bases, J lost 0 bases, and 10 bases stayed unmatched. This CDR3 spans 16 amino acids. Carrying unique molecular identifiers, the cDNA also gained a universal primer site through template switching. TCRdb recomputed calls from the 5' RACE reads with MiXCR, one row per CDR3 protein. The table includes 400,000 to 650,000 distinct CDR3 sequences, roughly a fifth detected once. These data also formed part of another study, on T cells expressing NK-cell markers. That publication notes: About 1.0-7.5% of CD8+ T cells in a handful of donors belonged to dominant NKG2C+ clonotypes.

Sample: CD4+ T cells sorted from blood. The sequence came from a woman aged 18-29 years in good health. The J gene is TRBJ2-1, the V gene TRBV20-1; TRBD2 matches at 9 bases. CDR3 sequence: CSGGVAGESSYNEQFF. Written as DNA, the CDR3 is TGCAGTGGTGGGGTAGCGGGGGAGAGCTCCTACAATGAGCAGTTCTTC.